One sample yielded the 12 T cell receptor beta chains listed below, sequenced in a study of cytotoxic CD8 clonotypes in ibrutinib-treated CLL. Profiling relied on immunoSEQ multiplex PCR, and the TCRdb table lists in-frame clones only, not all of them. The table lists fewer than 70,000 clones, 71% of them singletons. Sequenced material: PBMCs, taken after 12 months of ibrutinib treatment. Receptor source: a human donor with chronic lymphocytic leukemia.

CDR3 sequence reads: CASSQVFGAAEQYF. Here the CDR3 DNA reads TGTGCCAGCAGCCAAGTTTTTGGGGCAGCCGAGCAGTACTTC. The J gene is TRBJ2-7, the V gene TRBV14; possible D gene TRBD1, 5 bases. CDR3 size: 14 residues. The germline V gene encodes CDR1 SGHDN and CDR2 FVKESK. V gave up 1 base and J gave up 6 bases, with 13 bases separating them.

The V and J genes are TRBV30 and TRBJ2-7; 8 nucleotides line up with TRBD2. V was clipped by 5 bases and J by 2 bases; unmatched bases: 5. CDR1 and CDR2 from the germline V gene are GTSNPN and SVGIG (reference sequence). This CDR3 region has 13 residues. This CDR3 reads CAWLREDTYEQYF. In DNA, the CDR3 is TGTGCCTGGTTGCGGGAGGACACCTACGAGCAGTACTTC.

This clone was seen only once. J is TRBJ2-3 and V is TRBV2, with TRBD2 matching 7 bases. The CDR3 covers 15 residues. Germline V gene sequence: CDR1 SNHLY, CDR2 FYNNEI. J gave up 2 bases and V 3 bases, and 5 bases lay outside the gene matches. The CDR3 protein is CASSEGGIYTDTQYF. The CDR3 region has the DNA TGTGCCAGCAGTGAGGGGGGGATTTACACAGATACGCAGTATTTT.

This clone was seen more than once but under ten times. The J gene is TRBJ2-2, the V gene TRBV9; no clear D. V dropped 1 base and J dropped 1 base, with 11 bases sitting between them. This CDR3 comprises 16 residues. CDR1 is SGDLS and CDR2 is YYNGEE in the germline V gene. CDR3 bases: TGTGCCAGCAGCGTACTTGCGAGATTGAACACCGGGGAGCTGTTTTTT. Amino acids: CASSVLARLNTGELFF.

The chain recombines TRBV7-9 with TRBJ2-7; TRBD1 matches 7 bases. Unmatched junction bases numbered 6, after V lost 5 bases and J lost 2 bases. There are 14 residues in the CDR3. Germline CDR1 and CDR2: SEHNR and FQNEAQ (reference sequence). The CDR3 bases are TGTGCCAGCAGCCGAACAGGGGAGACCTACGAGCAGTACTTC. It yields the protein CASSRTGETYEQYF.

The chain recombines TRBV18 with TRBJ2-1; a weak D match, TRBD2 (6 bases). Deletions cut 5 bases from V and 4 bases from J, with 9 bases between. CDR3 length equals 13 residues. Germline CDR1 and CDR2: KGHSH and LQKENI. CDR3: CASSEGLYNEQFF. CDR3 DNA sequence: TGTGCCAGCTCAGAGGGACTGTACAATGAGCAGTTCTTC. Full variable domain (missing parts from reference TRBV18 and TRBJ2-1): NAGVMQNPRHLVRRRGQEARLRCSPMKGHSHVYWYRQLPEEGLKFMVYLQKENIIDESGMPKERFSAEFPKEGPSILRIQQVVRGDSAAYFCASSEGLYNEQFFGPGTRLTVL.

This clone was seen repeatedly, ten times or more. V and J are TRBV15 and TRBJ2-1; a weak D match, TRBD2 (7 bases). V gave up 3 bases and J gave up 6 bases, with 15 bases separating them. The length of the CDR3 is 15 residues. Germline CDR1 and CDR2: LNHNV and YYDKDF (reference sequence). The CDR3 spells CATSREGGAGNEQFF. The CDR3 DNA follows: TGTGCCACCAGCAGGGAAGGGGGGGCTGGCAATGAGCAGTTCTTC.

V usage is TRBV27 and J usage is TRBJ2-2, with D hard to call. CDR3 length equals 14 residues. Germline V gene data show CDR1 as MNHEY and CDR2 as SMNVEV (reference sequence). V was cut by 2 bases and J by 1 base, with 5 bases left in between. The CDR3 loop is CASSLIQNTGELFF. CDR3 nucleotides: TGTGCCAGCAGTTTAATACAGAACACCGGGGAGCTGTTTTTT.

The chain carries TRBV29-1 and TRBJ2-3, with unresolved D. V was pared by 7 bases and J by 1 base, with 9 bases between. CDR3 size: 12 residues. Germline assignment: CDR1 SQVTM and CDR2 ANQGSEA. The CDR3: CSGQTRTDTQYF. CDR3 bases: TGCAGCGGTCAGACTCGCACAGATACGCAGTATTTT.

CDR3 coding DNA: TGTGCCAGCAGCTTTCAGGGCAATCAGCCCCAGCATTTT. Amino acid sequence: CASSFQGNQPQHF. V usage is TRBV7-2 and J usage is TRBJ1-5; D remains ambiguous. The V and J ends lost 3 bases and 2 bases respectively, with 5 bases between them. Germline lookup yields CDR1 SGHTA and CDR2 FQGNSA. The CDR3 spans 13 residues.

The rearrangement joins TRBV10-1 to TRBJ2-3, with a tentative D call TRBD2 (5 bases). The V and J ends lost 3 bases and 3 bases respectively, with 7 bases between them. This CDR3 has 13 amino acids. Germline V gives CDR1 WNHNN, CDR2 SYGVQD (reference sequence). The CDR3: CASSDRGTDTQYF. The CDR3 DNA sequence: TGCGCCAGCAGTGATCGGGGAACAGATACGCAGTATTTT.

The chain has TRBV10-1 and TRBJ1-5; perhaps TRBD1 as D (5 bases). This CDR3 has 16 residues. Germline CDR1 reads WNHNN; CDR2 reads SYGVQD (reference sequence). With 5 bases removed from V and 2 bases from J, the gap between germline ends came to 16 bases. The CDR3: CASSYDRGWGNQPQHF. CDR3 nucleotides: TGCGCCAGCAGTTATGACCGGGGGTGGGGCAATCAGCCCCAGCATTTT.